One sample yielded the 10 T cell receptor beta chains listed below, sequenced in a study of blood T cell repertoires in COVID-19. Some clones are missing from TCRdb's copy, which holds only in-frame ones; the method was immunoSEQ multiplex PCR. The table lists more than 150,000 clones, about 85% of them singletons, with 2% to 3% in the top ten. Specimen: peripheral blood. The origin of the receptors is a woman in her 70s with acute or convalescent COVID-19.

J is TRBJ2-7 and V is TRBV19; TRBD2 is a possible D gene (5 bases). CDR1 LNHDA and CDR2 SQIVND come from the germline V gene (reference sequence). This CDR3 comprises 13 residues. V lost 5 bases, J lost 6 bases, and 14 bases lay in between. The CDR3, as DNA: TGTGCCAGTAGTTTACGAGTTCGGGGCGAGCAGTACTTC. It specifies CASSLRVRGEQYF.

The chain combines TRBV19 with TRBJ2-2; 7 positions match TRBD2. The CDR3 has 18 residues. The V gene end was trimmed by 3 bases and the J gene end by 0 bases; junction bases not matched to a gene: 10. Germline CDR1 and CDR2: LNHDA and SQIVND (reference sequence). The CDR3 coding sequence is TGTGCCAGTAGTATCCGGGGGGACCTACAATCGAACACCGGGGAGCTGTTTTTT. Protein product: CASSIRGDLQSNTGELFF.

The chain links TRBV4-1 to TRBJ2-3; TRBD2 agrees at 9 bases. Trimming cost V 5 bases and J 1 base; bases outside gene matches: 1. The CDR3 runs 14 residues. Per the germline V gene, CDR1 is MGHRA and CDR2 is YSYEKL. The CDR3, as DNA: TGCGCCAGCAGCGCTAGCGGGGGCACAGATACGCAGTATTTT. This gives the protein CASSASGGTDTQYF.

This rearrangement joins TRBV24-1 to TRBJ2-1, with 11 bases lining up with TRBD2. Trimming removed 3 bases from V and 5 bases from J; junction bases left unmatched: 5. Germline V CDR1 and CDR2: KGHDR, SFDVKD. There are 16 residues in the CDR3. In DNA, the CDR3 is TGTGCCACCAGTGATCCTGCTAGCGGGGGGAACAATGAGCAGTTCTTC. Translating it yields CATSDPASGGNNEQFF.

The chain has TRBV15 and TRBJ2-5, with TRBD1 identical over 7 bases. V lost 6 bases and J lost 2; bases outside the gene matches: 15. This CDR3 has 17 amino acids. Germline V gene data show CDR1 as LNHNV and CDR2 as YYDKDF (reference sequence). The CDR3 nucleotides read TGTGCCACCAGTCGACTGGGGGCAGGGGGATTACAAGAGACCCAGTACTTC. This encodes CATSRLGAGGLQETQYF. The full variable domain, with the rest looked up from reference TRBV15 and TRBJ2-5, is DAMVIQNPRYQVTQFGKPVTLSCSQTLNHNVMYWYQQKSSQAPKLLFHYYDKDFNNEADTPDNFQSRRPNTSFCFLDIRSPGLGDTAMYLCATSRLGAGGLQETQYFGPGTRLLVL.

The rearrangement links TRBV5-1 to TRBJ1-2, with 7 bases matching TRBD1. V was clipped by 4 bases and J by 8 bases; unmatched bases: 11. The CDR3 loop spans 14 amino acids. CDR1 is SGHRS and CDR2 is YFSETQ in the germline V gene. CDR3 residues: CASSPEQGLGGYTF. The CDR3 DNA is TGCGCCAGCAGCCCCGAACAGGGGCTTGGGGGCTACACCTTC.

The CDR3 loop reads CASSPGQATNEKLFF. CDR3 in DNA: TGTGCCAGCAGCCCCGGACAGGCAACTAATGAAAAACTGTTTTTT. This chain uses TRBV11-2 with TRBJ1-4; 7 positions match TRBD1. The junction had 3 bases not matched to a gene; V was cut back by 5 bases and J by 0 bases. The CDR3 has 15 residues. Looked up from germline, CDR1 is SGHAT and CDR2 is FQNNGV.

The chain joins TRBV6-1 to TRBJ2-7, with 7 bases lining up with TRBD2. V shed 2 bases and J 2 bases; nucleotides not matched to a gene: 6. The CDR3 covers 15 residues. The germline CDR1 and CDR2 sequences are MNHNS and SASEGT. CDR3 in amino acids: CASSEPLGGTYEQYV. CDR3 coding DNA: TGTGCCAGCAGTGAACCGTTGGGGGGGACCTACGAGCAGTACGTC.

The rearrangement uses TRBV28 and TRBJ2-7, with D possibly TRBD1 on 6 matching bases. The germline V gene has CDR1 MDHEN and CDR2 SYDVKM. The CDR3 totals 14 residues. The V end was cut by 6 bases, the J end by 2 bases, with 14 bases between. The CDR3 sequence is CASRPQGRAYEQYV. DNA of the CDR3: TGTGCCAGCAGGCCACAGGGAAGGGCCTACGAGCAGTACGTC.

The chain recombines TRBV24-1 with TRBJ2-3; 10 bases fit TRBD1. There are 16 residues in the CDR3. V shed 9 bases and J 1 base; nucleotides not matched to a gene: 9. CDR1 and CDR2 from the germline V gene are KGHDR and SFDVKD. DNA for the CDR3: TGTGCCACCTCAATGTTCGGGACAGGGGGCACAGATACGCAGTATTTT. Protein sequence: CATSMFGTGGTDTQYF.